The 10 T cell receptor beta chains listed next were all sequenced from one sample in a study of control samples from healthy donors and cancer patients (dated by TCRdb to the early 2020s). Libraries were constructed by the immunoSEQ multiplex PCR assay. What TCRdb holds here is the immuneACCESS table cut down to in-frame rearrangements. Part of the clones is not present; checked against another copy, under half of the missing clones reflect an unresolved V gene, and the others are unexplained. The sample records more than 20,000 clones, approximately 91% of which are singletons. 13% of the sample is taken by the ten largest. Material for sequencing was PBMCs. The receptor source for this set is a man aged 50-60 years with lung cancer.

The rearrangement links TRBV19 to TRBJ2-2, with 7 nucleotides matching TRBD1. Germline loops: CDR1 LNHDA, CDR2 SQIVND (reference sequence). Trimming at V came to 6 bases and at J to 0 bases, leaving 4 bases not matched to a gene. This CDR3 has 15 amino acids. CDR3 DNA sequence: TGTGCCAGTAGGCCCGGGACAGCGAACACCGGGGAGCTGTTTTTT. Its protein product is CASRPGTANTGELFF.

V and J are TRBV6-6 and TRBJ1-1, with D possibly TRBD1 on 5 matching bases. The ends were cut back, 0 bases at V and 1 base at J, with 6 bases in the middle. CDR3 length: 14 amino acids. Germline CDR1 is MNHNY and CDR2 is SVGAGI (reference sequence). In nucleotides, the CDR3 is TGTGCCAGCAGTTACTCGCAGGGGAACACTGAAGCTTTCTTT. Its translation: CASSYSQGNTEAFF.

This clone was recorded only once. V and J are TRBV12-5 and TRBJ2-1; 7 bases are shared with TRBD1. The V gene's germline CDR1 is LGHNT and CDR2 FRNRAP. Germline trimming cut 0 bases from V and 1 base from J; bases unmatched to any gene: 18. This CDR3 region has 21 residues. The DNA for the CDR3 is TGTGCTAGTGGTTTGGTAATAAGACAGGGCCGATATACGGGGTCCTACAATGAGCAGTTCTTC. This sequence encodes CASGLVIRQGRYTGSYNEQFF.

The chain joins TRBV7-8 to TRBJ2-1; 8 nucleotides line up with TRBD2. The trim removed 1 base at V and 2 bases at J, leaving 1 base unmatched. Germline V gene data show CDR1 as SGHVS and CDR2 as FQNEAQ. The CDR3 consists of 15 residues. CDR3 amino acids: CASSLDGGAYNEQFF. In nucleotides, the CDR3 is TGTGCCAGCAGCTTAGACGGGGGGGCCTACAATGAGCAGTTCTTC.

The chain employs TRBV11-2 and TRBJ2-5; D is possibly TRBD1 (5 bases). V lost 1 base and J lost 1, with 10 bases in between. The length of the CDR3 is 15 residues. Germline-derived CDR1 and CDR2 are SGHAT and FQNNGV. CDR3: CASSLVVQGQETQYF. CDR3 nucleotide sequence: TGTGCCAGCAGCTTAGTGGTGCAGGGCCAAGAGACCCAGTACTTC.

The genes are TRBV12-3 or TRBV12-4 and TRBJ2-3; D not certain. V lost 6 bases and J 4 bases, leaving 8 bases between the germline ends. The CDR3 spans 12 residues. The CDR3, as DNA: TGTGCCAGCAGGTTAACCGCAGATACGCAGTATTTT. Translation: CASRLTADTQYF.

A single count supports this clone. The CDR3 nucleotides read TGCGCCAGCAGCCAAGATCCGACAGGGAACACCGGGGAGCTGTTTTTT. Its protein is CASSQDPTGNTGELFF. This chain connects TRBV4-3 to TRBJ2-2; D is perhaps TRBD1 (6 bases). CDR1 and CDR2 from the germline V gene are LGHNA and YSLEER. Trimming removed 0 bases at V and 1 base at J, with 9 bases between. The CDR3 consists of 16 residues.

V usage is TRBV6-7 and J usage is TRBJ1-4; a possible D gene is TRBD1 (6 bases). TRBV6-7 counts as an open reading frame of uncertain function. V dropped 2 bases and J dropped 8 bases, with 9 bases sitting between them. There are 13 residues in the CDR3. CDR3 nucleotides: TGTGCCAGCAGTTACGACAGGCAGGAAAAACTGTTTTTT. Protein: CASSYDRQEKLFF.

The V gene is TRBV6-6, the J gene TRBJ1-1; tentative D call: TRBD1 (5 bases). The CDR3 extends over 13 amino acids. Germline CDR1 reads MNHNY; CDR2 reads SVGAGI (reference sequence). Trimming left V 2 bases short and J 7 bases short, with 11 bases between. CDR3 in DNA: TGTGCCAGCAGTTACCCGACGGGGGATGAAGCTTTCTTT. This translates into CASSYPTGDEAFF.

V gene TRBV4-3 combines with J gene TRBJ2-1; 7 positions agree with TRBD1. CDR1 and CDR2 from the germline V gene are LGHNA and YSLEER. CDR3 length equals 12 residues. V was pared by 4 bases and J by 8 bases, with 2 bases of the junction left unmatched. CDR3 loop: CASSPTGYEQFF. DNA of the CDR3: TGCGCCAGCAGCCCGACAGGGTATGAGCAGTTCTTC.